Described below is a single T cell receptor beta chain sequence and its context. The target antigen is unknown. The record originates from a study of monozygotic twins with inflammatory bowel disease. Study-wide results and limits: On the inverse Simpson index, IBD patients scored lower for TCRbeta diversity than healthy co-twins. There were differing immunosuppressive treatments, which may have added variability to patient repertoires.

The input for each TCR library was around 3.5 ug of total RNA. No DNA is given; TCRdb re-called the 5' RACE reads and lists each CDR3 protein once. The sample's table shows about 160,000 distinct CDR3 sequences. From germline, CDR1 is DFQATT and CDR2 SNEGSKA (reference sequence). CDR3 length: 13 amino acids. This receptor was obtained from a human donor with ulcerative colitis or Crohn's disease, or a healthy co-twin of an affected twin (not recorded which). Source material: blood. V gene TRBV20-1 combines with J gene TRBJ1-2; TCRdb's D call of TRBD1 is untestable without DNA. The chain's CDR3 is CSATPRDNYGYTF.